This T cell receptor beta chain was sequenced during a study of blood T cell repertoires in COVID-19. Study in general: Spain, Italy and the United States supplied samples that represented acute and convalescent COVID-19. T cells, B-cell-depleted T cells, or PBMCs provided the cDNA or gDNA that served as material.

Source study methods: Amplifying reference gene primers gave estimates of nucleated cell counts. The assay was immunoSEQ multiplex PCR, and TCRdb's table has in-frame clones only and misses some. V, J and clone size reflect that table, while D and trimming were determined from the DNA. The table has 95,000 to 150,000 clones, under 90% seen once; the top ten hold about 4.2%. CDR1 MNHEY and CDR2 SVGAGI come from the germline V gene. The ends lost 0 bases at V and 2 bases at J; junction bases unmatched: 6. The CDR3 loop spans 16 amino acids. V and J are TRBV6-5 and TRBJ1-2; 7 bases map to TRBD1. The TCR was taken from a woman between 70 and 85 years old with acute or convalescent COVID-19. Material: peripheral blood. CDR3 nucleotide sequence: TGTGCCAGCAGTTACTCGAGTACAGGGGAAAACTATGGCTACACCTTC. Translation: CASSYSSTGENYGYTF.